This T cell receptor beta chain was captured by sequencing in a study of blood T cell repertoires in COVID-19. The wider study: Collection of acute and convalescent COVID-19 samples took place in the United States, Italy and Spain. In each case, the material was cDNA or gDNA derived from T cells, B-cell-depleted T cells, or PBMCs.

As processed by the authors: Scientists estimated how many nucleated cells there were by amplifying reference gene primers. Data came from immunoSEQ multiplex PCR; TCRdb stores just in-frame clones and leaves some out. V, J and clone size were drawn from that table, and D and trimming were deduced from the DNA. The table includes around 100,000 clones, 84% detected once. CDR3 size: 15 residues. The V end lost 2 bases, the J end lost 2 bases, and 12 bases lay between the germline ends. Germline V gives CDR1 MNHEY, CDR2 SMNVEV (reference sequence). The receptor was isolated from a human donor in a cohort sampled during active COVID-19. J is TRBJ1-2 and V is TRBV27, with D possibly matching TRBD1 (6 bases). Sample: peripheral blood. The CDR3 DNA reads TGTGCCAGCAGTTTAAACCCCCAGGGGAACTATGGCTACACCTTC. This encodes CASSLNPQGNYGYTF.